The following is a TCR beta chain sequence with its context. The antigen remains unidentified. This specimen belongs to a study of cytomegalovirus exposure and HLA in healthy donors. Study-wide results and limits: Specific recognition of CMV antigens was confirmed in vitro for three chains (all CMV-associated). The listing of 150 or so TCR beta chains classed them as cytomegalovirus-associated. Rarity characterized most TCR sequences, yet some public TCRs appeared in many donors. Later, an analysis found that TCR clusters from the first cohort tended to co-occur in the roughly 110 validation repertoires.

Trimming left V 2 bases short and J 3 bases short, with 15 bases between. Germline V lookup: CDR1 MDHEN, CDR2 SYDVKM. The CDR3 is 16 amino acids. Only in-frame clones appear in the TCRdb table, and some are missing; sequencing was by immunoSEQ multiplex PCR. The repertoire consists of more than 95,000 clones, with 88% occurring once and the leading ten covering around 4.5%. Material: PBMCs. The J gene is TRBJ2-3, the V gene TRBV28; D perhaps matches TRBD2 (5 bases). The receptor comes from a man aged 18 to 30 in good health and CMV-seropositive. CDR3 region: CASSLGRGKGTDTQYF. CDR3 nucleotides: TGTGCCAGCAGTTTAGGTCGGGGAAAAGGGACAGATACGCAGTATTTT. The whole variable domain, remainder taken from reference TRBV28 and TRBJ2-3, is DVKVTQSSRYLVKRTGEKVFLECVQDMDHENMFWYRQDPGLGLRLIYFSYDVKMKEKGDIPEGYSVSREKKERFSLILESASTNQTSMYLCASSLGRGKGTDTQYFGPGTRLTVL.